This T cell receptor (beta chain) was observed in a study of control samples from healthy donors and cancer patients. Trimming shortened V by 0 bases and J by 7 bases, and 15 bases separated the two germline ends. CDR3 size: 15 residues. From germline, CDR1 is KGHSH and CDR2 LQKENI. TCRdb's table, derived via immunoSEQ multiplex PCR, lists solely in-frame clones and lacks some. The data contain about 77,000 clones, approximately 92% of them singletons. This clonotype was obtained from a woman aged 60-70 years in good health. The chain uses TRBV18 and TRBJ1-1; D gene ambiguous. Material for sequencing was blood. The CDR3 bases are TGTGCCAGCTCACCACCGGTCCGAGGAAGAGGTGAAGCTTTCTTT. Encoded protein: CASSPPVRGRGEAFF.